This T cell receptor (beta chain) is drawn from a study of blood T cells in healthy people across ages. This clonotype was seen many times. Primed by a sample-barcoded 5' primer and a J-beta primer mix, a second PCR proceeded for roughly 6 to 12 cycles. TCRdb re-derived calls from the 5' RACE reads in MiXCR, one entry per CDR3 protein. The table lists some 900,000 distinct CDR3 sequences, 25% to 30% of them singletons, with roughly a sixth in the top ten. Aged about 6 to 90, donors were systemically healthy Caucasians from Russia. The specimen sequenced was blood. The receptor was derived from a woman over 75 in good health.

As DNA, the CDR3 is TGTGCCAGCAGTCCCCAGACAGGGTTCAGCTCTGGGGCCAACGTCCTGACTTTC. Residues: CASSPQTGFSSGANVLTF. The gene calls are TRBV25-1 and TRBJ2-6; the match to TRBD1 covers 7 bases. The germline V gene has CDR1 MGHDK and CDR2 SYGVNS. With V trimmed by 5 bases and J by 0 bases, 10 bases remained unmatched. CDR3 length equals 18 residues.